A single sample is the source of the 18 T cell receptor beta chains below, sequenced in a study of CD8+ T cells in alopecia areata. The authors extracted RNA and reverse transcribed it into cDNA as the sequencing template. The data were produced by immunoSEQ multiplex PCR, yet TCRdb's version contains in-frame clones alone and is incomplete. The sample carries approximately 150,000 clones, about 67% recorded once. Sequencing used CD8+ T cells sorted from blood, obtained at week 0. These receptors all come from a human donor with alopecia areata.

This chain uses TRBV29-1 with TRBJ2-2, with 7 bases aligning to TRBD1. The CDR3 sequence is 13 residues long. V shed 4 bases, J shed 8 bases, and the junction held 7 bases outside the gene matches. CDR1 and CDR2 from the germline V gene are SQVTM and ANQGSEA. The CDR3 DNA reads TGCAGCGTTGCGGGACAGAAGTCTGGGGAGCTGTTTTTT. The encoded protein is CSVAGQKSGELFF.

The CDR3 coding sequence is TGTGCCAGCAGTCCCAGTCCTACGTCTGGCTACACCTTC. Protein product: CASSPSPTSGYTF. J is TRBJ1-2 and V is TRBV6-5, with D hard to call. The CDR3 has 13 residues. CDR1 and CDR2 (germline): MNHEY, SVGAGI. Trimming took off 5 bases at V and 7 bases at J, with 14 bases between the two ends.

V usage is TRBV13 and J usage is TRBJ2-2; D not resolved. The CDR3 spans 13 residues. Per germline, CDR1 PRHDT and CDR2 FYEKMQ (reference sequence). Trimming pared 4 bases from V and 6 bases from J, leaving 9 bases between. The CDR3 DNA follows: TGTGCCAGCAGCTCCTATGCGTCCGGGGAGCTGTTTTTT. Translating gives CASSSYASGELFF.

With regard to this clone: Other DNA sequences from this sample encode an identical CDR3 as well. The chain links TRBV7-8 to TRBJ2-5, with TRBD1 matching over 8 bases. The germline V gene encodes CDR1 SGHVS and CDR2 FQNEAQ. The CDR3 consists of 17 residues. V was pared by 2 bases and J by 4 bases, with 12 bases of the junction left unmatched. The CDR3 protein is CASSLPPQDRVRETQYF. Here the CDR3 DNA reads TGTGCCAGCAGCTTACCTCCACAGGACAGGGTGAGAGAGACCCAGTACTTC.

The gene calls are TRBV6-1 and TRBJ1-1, with D hard to call. V lost 10 bases and J lost 0, with 9 bases in between. Germline V lookup: CDR1 MNHNS, CDR2 SASEGT. This CDR3 spans 12 amino acids. CDR3 in DNA: TGTGCCATTTGGAGTTTGAACACTGAAGCTTTCTTT. Translating gives CAIWSLNTEAFF.

The chain couples TRBV2 to TRBJ2-3; the D gene is possibly TRBD2 (6 bases). Germline V lookup: CDR1 SNHLY, CDR2 FYNNEI. Between the trimmed V and J ends, which lost 8 bases and 0 bases, there was a span of 15 bases. This CDR3 spans 15 amino acids. CDR3 coding DNA: TGTGCCAGCCAGCTAGCGTACCGTAGCACAGATACGCAGTATTTT. Protein product: CASQLAYRSTDTQYF.

V gene TRBV30 combines with J gene TRBJ1-5; D remains unclear. Trimming pared 4 bases from V and 7 bases from J, leaving 14 bases between. The CDR3 is made up of 13 amino acids. Germline V gene lookup returns CDR1 GTSNPN and CDR2 SVGIG (reference sequence). CDR3 sequence: CAWTEGMGQPQHF. CDR3 DNA sequence: TGTGCCTGGACGGAGGGAATGGGCCAGCCCCAGCATTTT.

The rearrangement links TRBV6-5 to TRBJ2-1, with TRBD1 matching over 8 bases. There are 13 residues in the CDR3. Germline CDR1 and CDR2: MNHEY and SVGAGI. Germline trimming cut 6 bases from V and 2 bases from J; bases unmatched to any gene: 0. This chain's CDR3 is CASRQGAYNEQFF. CDR3 nucleotide sequence: TGTGCCAGCAGACAGGGGGCCTACAATGAGCAGTTCTTC.

V and J are TRBV29-1 and TRBJ2-7; 7 bases match TRBD1. The CDR3 runs 15 residues. After removal of 4 bases from V and 0 bases from J, the junction contained 9 bases not matched to a gene. CDR1 and CDR2 from the germline V gene are SQVTM and ANQGSEA. DNA for the CDR3: TGCAGCGTTGTTACAGGGGCCCTAAACTCCTACGAGCAGTACTTC. Translated: CSVVTGALNSYEQYF.

The V and J genes are TRBV5-6 and TRBJ1-6, with D unclear. Per the germline V gene, CDR1 is SGHDT and CDR2 is YYEEEE. The CDR3 loop spans 12 amino acids. V was clipped by 3 bases and J by 12 bases, with 10 bases between them. For the CDR3, the DNA is TGTGCCAGCAGCTCAGGAGAGCGACCCCTCCACTTT. This gives the protein CASSSGERPLHF.

This chain links TRBV30 with TRBJ1-2, with 8 nucleotides matching TRBD1. This CDR3 is built from 11 residues. The germline V gene encodes CDR1 GTSNPN and CDR2 SVGIG (reference sequence). CDR3 region: CVCPSGGGYTF. The CDR3 nucleotides are TGTGTCTGCCCTTCAGGGGGCGGCTACACCTTC.

For this clone: Its ends do not fully match the called genes, so a read error is possible. The V gene is TRBV5-1, the J gene TRBJ2-1; D gene unclear. CDR1 and CDR2 (germline): SGHRS, YFSETQ. This CDR3 spans 11 amino acids. CDR3 in amino acids: CASRLGDEQFF. The CDR3 DNA reads TGCGCCAGCAGATTGGGCGATGAGCAGTTCTTC. The full variable domain, with the rest looked up from reference TRBV5-1 and TRBJ2-1, is KAGVTQTPRYLIKTRGQQVTLSCSPISGHRSVSWYQQTPGQGLQFLFEYFSETQRNKGNFPGRFSGRQFSNSRSEMNVSTLELGDSALYLCASRLGDEQFFGPGTRLTVL.

About this clone itself: The sample contains more than one DNA sequence encoding this CDR3. This sequence joins TRBV5-6 and TRBJ2-5, with D perhaps assigned TRBD1 or TRBD2 (5 bases each). Germline CDR1 reads SGHDT; CDR2 reads YYEEEE. Trimming pared 0 bases from V and 5 bases from J, leaving 14 bases between. CDR3 length: 15 residues. CDR3 coding DNA: TGTGCCAGCAGCTTGGGTGGGACCCTCGGGGAGACCCAGTACTTC. Its translation: CASSLGGTLGETQYF.

The chain joins TRBV9 to TRBJ1-1, with 9 bases identical to TRBD1. The CDR3 has 17 residues. The ends lost 3 bases at V and 1 base at J; junction bases unmatched: 10. Germline V gene sequence: CDR1 SGDLS, CDR2 YYNGEE. CDR3 DNA: TGTGCCAGCAGCGATAAAAGGACAGGGGAGGGGAACACTGAAGCTTTCTTT. Translation: CASSDKRTGEGNTEAFF.

The chain employs TRBV6-5 and TRBJ1-6; weak D call: TRBD1 (5 bases). The germline V gene has CDR1 MNHEY and CDR2 SVGAGI. With 2 bases removed from V and 7 bases from J, the gap between germline ends came to 12 bases. The CDR3 consists of 15 residues. The CDR3 bases are TGTGCCAGCAGTTACCGGGCCAGGGTAAATTCACCCCTCCACTTT. The encoded protein is CASSYRARVNSPLHF.

The rearrangement links TRBV4-1 to TRBJ1-5; D gene uncertain. V lost 0 bases and J lost 4, with 10 bases in between. CDR1 MGHRA and CDR2 YSYEKL come from the germline V gene. The CDR3 totals 15 residues. In DNA, the CDR3 is TGCGCCAGCAGCCAAGATCTTCGGCTTAATCAGCCCCAGCATTTT. This encodes CASSQDLRLNQPQHF.

This clone was counted only a few times. The chain combines TRBV5-1 with TRBJ2-6; D is ambiguous. The ends were cut back, 2 bases at V and 0 bases at J, with 3 bases in the middle. Germline loops: CDR1 SGHRS, CDR2 YFSETQ. The CDR3 totals 14 residues. In nucleotides, the CDR3 is TGCGCCAGCAGCTTCCACTCTGGGGCCAACGTCCTGACTTTC. The encoded protein is CASSFHSGANVLTF.

This clone has a handful of counts. V gene TRBV29-1 combines with J gene TRBJ2-3; a possible D gene is TRBD2 (6 bases). The germline V gene encodes CDR1 SQVTM and CDR2 ANQGSEA. The CDR3 has 13 residues. V lost 4 bases and J lost 0, with 8 bases in between. CDR3 sequence: CSVVGGSTDTQYF. The CDR3 nucleotides are TGCAGCGTTGTCGGGGGAAGCACAGATACGCAGTATTTT.